This TCR beta chain came from a study of blood T cell repertoires in COVID-19. About the research overall: The analysed material was cDNA or gDNA that came from T cells, B-cell-depleted T cells, or PBMCs.

TCRdb keeps only in-frame clones here, not all; method: immunoSEQ multiplex PCR. The data hold fewer than 250,000 clones, with roughly 80% observed a single time. The CDR3 is made up of 14 amino acids. The germline V gene has CDR1 KGHSH and CDR2 LQKENI. The V and J ends lost 8 bases and 0 bases respectively, with 10 bases between them. This clonotype was obtained from a human donor in a cohort sampled during active COVID-19. The chain combines TRBV18 with TRBJ2-2, with D possibly matching TRBD1 (6 bases). Sequencing input: peripheral blood. The CDR3 DNA reads TGTGCCAGCCCAGGGGACCCGAACACCGGGGAGCTGTTTTTT. Translation gives CASPGDPNTGELFF.